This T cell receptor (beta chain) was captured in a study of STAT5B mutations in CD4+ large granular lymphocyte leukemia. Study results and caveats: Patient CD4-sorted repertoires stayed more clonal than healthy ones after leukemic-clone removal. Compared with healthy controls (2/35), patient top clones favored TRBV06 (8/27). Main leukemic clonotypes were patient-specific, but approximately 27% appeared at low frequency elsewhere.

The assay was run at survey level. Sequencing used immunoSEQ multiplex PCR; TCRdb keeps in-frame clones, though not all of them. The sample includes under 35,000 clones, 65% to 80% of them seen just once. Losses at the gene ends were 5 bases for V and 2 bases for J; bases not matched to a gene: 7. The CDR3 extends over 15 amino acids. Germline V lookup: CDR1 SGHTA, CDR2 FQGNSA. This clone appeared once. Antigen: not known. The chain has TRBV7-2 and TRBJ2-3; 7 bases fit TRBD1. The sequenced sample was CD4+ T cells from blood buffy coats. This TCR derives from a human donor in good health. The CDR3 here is CASSPADRTTDTQYF. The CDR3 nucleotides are TGTGCCAGCAGCCCGGCGGACAGGACCACAGATACGCAGTATTTT. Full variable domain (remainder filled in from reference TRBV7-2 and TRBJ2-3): GAGVSQSPSNKVTEKGKDVELRCDPISGHTALYWYRQSLGQGLEFLIYFQGNSAPDKSGLPSDRFSAERTGGSVSTLTIQRTQQEDSAVYLCASSPADRTTDTQYFGPGTRLTVL.